Here is one T cell receptor beta chain with its context. The germline V gene encodes CDR1 SGHTA and CDR2 FQGNSA. CDR3 length: 16 residues. The trim removed 5 bases at V and 5 bases at J, leaving 9 bases unmatched. This sample is drawn from a study of cytomegalovirus exposure and HLA in healthy donors. Use of 60 Vbeta and 13 Jbeta primers characterized the PCR. Clones were sequenced by immunoSEQ multiplex PCR, and TCRdb holds only the in-frame ones, with some missing. The sample includes more than 150,000 clones, roughly 77% of them seen just once. V and J are TRBV7-2 and TRBJ2-3, with TRBD2 identical over 11 bases. This TCR came from a woman between 25 and 40 years old in good health and CMV-seronegative. Sequences were obtained from PBMCs. Written as DNA, the CDR3 is TGTGCCAGCAGCCCTCCCGGGACTAGCGGTGGAGATACGCAGTATTTT. Translating it yields CASSPPGTSGGDTQYF.